This TCR beta chain was recovered during a study of regulatory T cells in long-lasting Graves disease (dated by TCRdb to 2020 to 2022). For context, the study as a whole: Antithyroid drugs had been taken for less than 3 months by newly diagnosed Graves' disease patients. Persistent Graves' disease patients were compared with newly diagnosed Graves' disease patients by peripheral blood TCR sequencing and RNA sequencing. The study was registered as a clinical trial and conducted in China. A total of roughly 35 samples underwent TCR sequencing: roughly 13 from persistent and about 20 from newly diagnosed Graves' disease patients. Results the study describes overall, beyond this receptor: The authors noted that the small sample size was a limitation that may lower accuracy. Persistent Graves' disease patients showed lower TCR Shannon entropy and fewer highly expanded clones than newly diagnosed patients, suggesting clonal expansion. The study examined only peripheral blood because the primary lesion, thyroid tissue, could not be accessed. Patients with persistent disease shared more public clonotypes (about 2,500) than newly diagnosed patients did (approximately 990). Only the TCR beta chain was sequenced and analyzed.

Interpreted using the paper, the time point label stands for: newly diagnosed GD, antithyroid drugs for less than 3 months. RNA was extracted from PBMCs in TRIzol for both TCR sequencing and RNA sequencing. The diagnosis of Graves' disease followed American Thyroid Association guidelines. Patients for the study were recruited at an endocrinology department in Xi'an, China. From each patient, nine milliliters of peripheral blood was collected into an EDTA anticoagulant tube. PBMCs were isolated by Ficoll Paque Plus density gradient separation without further T cell sorting. An Agilent 2100 Bioanalyzer and agarose gel were used to check RNA quality, and a NanoDrop 2000 was used to measure RNA concentration. With respect to this clonotype: Its antigen has not been determined. Per-base qualities were not stored, and no clone one base away is much larger.

Receptor amplification or capture employed multiplex PCR. The sequencing machine was an Illumina HiSeq 4000. iRepertoire HTBI primers and Arm-PCR amplification of CDR3 regions were used to construct TCR beta libraries. Before sequencing, the PCR products underwent gel purification. The source study handled its data this way. Gene usage analysis of CDR3 amino acid clonotypes used the roughly 60 TRBV and more than 13 TRBJ segments found across samples. COPE and FqMerger were used to merge the filtered high-quality paired reads into contigs. Contigs were aligned with BLAST to IMGT TRBV, TRBD and TRBJ reference genes, and CDR3 was defined per IMGT. Highly expanded clones were defined as clonotypes with a frequency above 0.1%. Shannon entropy was used to measure repertoire diversity, and the Gini coefficient was used to measure V-J evenness. Public clonotypes were defined as clonotypes shared by more than one individual. Clones were called with MiXCR by TCRdb after fastp trimmed the public reads at Q25, and only in-frame beta chains were retained. Here each entry gathers all rows of one CDR3 protein and keeps the most common genes and DNA. Here the V and J calls rest on TCRdb's processing, not on the authors' analysis. The sample profile shows 450,000 to 600,000 distinct CDR3 sequences; approximately 12% of them were found once. The top ten clonotypes cover roughly 10% of the sample.

These data also formed part of another study, on T cells in Graves' hyperthyroidism and ophthalmopathy. In that second paper, the authors write: Stable Graves' hyperthyroidism was defined as no progression to ophthalmopathy during 18 months of follow-up. Hyperthyroidism patients were newly diagnosed, with disease duration under 2 months, and aged 18 to 65 years. Patients with uncontrolled infections, other autoimmune diseases, pregnancy or lactation were excluded. Clinical symptoms, serum thyroxine and TRAb, thyroid ultrasound, and orbital computed tomography formed the basis for the diagnoses. A first-round RT-PCR of the TCR CDR3 used the HTBI primer set with the Qiagen OneStep RT-PCR kit. Most expanded thyroid clonotypes (frequency above 0.001) were also detected in blood, a finding suggesting that blood repertoires may reflect thyroid immune responses. A model built on a 13 V-J signature distinguished ophthalmopathy from stable hyperthyroidism, reaching roughly 88% sensitivity and approximately 83% specificity in cross-validation and 80%/75% in testing. In validation, progression to ophthalmopathy was predicted by the model with roughly 69% sensitivity and nearly 75% specificity, a median of about 6.4 months before onset. To identify TCR V-J signatures that set the groups apart, the researchers used a discovery cohort of more than 95 patients, made up of approximately 43 with Graves' ophthalmopathy and 57 with stable Graves' hyperthyroidism. Prospective prediction of ophthalmopathy was tested in an independent validation cohort of some 19 hyperthyroidism patients and approximately 17 patients who later progressed to ophthalmopathy. The approximately 97 discovery patients were randomly divided into training and test sets at a 7:3 ratio. In addition, the study compared T-cell repertoires in thyroid tissue and in blood from several Graves' hyperthyroidism patients. Once sampling was done, hyperthyroidism patients were given methimazole at a starting dose of 30 mg daily, whereas ophthalmopathy patients were given high-dose intravenous methylprednisolone. The libraries were constructed in a second round of multiplex PCR and then size-selected and purified. Sequencing of the libraries was done on an Illumina HiSeq2000 using paired-end 100 bp reads. SOAPnuke was used to process the raw data, with reads discarded if the reads contained adapters or uncalled bases, had a mean Phred below 15, or lacked an exact constant-primer or identifier match. High-quality paired reads were merged with COPE v1.2.5, and unique nucleotide sequences were defined as clonotypes. Clonotypes were aligned to IMGT TRBV, TRBD and TRBJ reference segments using MiTCR v1.1. The analysis was restricted to V-J combinations with a frequency above 0.0001, which together covered roughly 99% of the repertoires. A TCS score was defined as the ratio of F50 (clonal expansion) to E x V (chaos), with BLOSUM62-based TCRdist applied between CDR3 peptides within each V-J. Welch's t-statistics and random forest reduced around 510 V-J features to about 12, which were used in a naive Bayes classifier (R e1071). Sample size was not statistically predetermined, and investigators were not blinded to group allocation. According to the paper, TCR Vbeta CDR3 sequencing was carried out on about 140 peripheral blood samples, which came from fewer than 50 ophthalmopathy, 75 or so hyperthyroidism and some 17 progressor patients.

The source was peripheral blood mononuclear cells (PBMCs), collected at new diagnosis, from a patient treated with antithyroid drugs. The sequence was obtained from a man in his thirties or forties with Graves disease. Donor details come from another sample of the same person, matched by shared clones.

CDR3 region: CSVGGQGVTSYEQYF. The DNA reads as follows: TGCAGCGTTGGGGGCCAAGGAGTTACCTCCTACGAGCAGTACTTC. The V gene is TRBV29-1 and the J gene is TRBJ2-7; TRBD1 is a weak D gene call, 5 bases matching. Its CDR3 holds 15 amino acids, cysteine through phenylalanine. The CDR3 DNA has 45 bases and is translated from base 1. Cut back by 4 bases and 0 bases, the V and J ends lie 16 bases apart. Per the germline V gene, SQVTM is the CDR1 and ANQGSEA is the CDR2.